This TCR beta chain was sequenced during a study of T-cell memory formation after mild COVID-19. The V and J ends lost 5 bases and 0 bases respectively, with 16 bases between them. CDR3 length equals 16 residues. The germline gives CDR1 SGHDT, CDR2 YYEEEE. TCRdb re-called the 5' RACE reads with MiXCR, one entry per CDR3 protein. The sample carries a few hundred thousand distinct CDR3 sequences, approximately 10% recorded once. The sequence came from a man between 18 and 35 years old who had mild COVID-19 (a few samples of this study predate the infection). Cell type and time point are not known. The sequenced sample was PBMCs or a T cell subset sorted from them (not recorded which). This sequence joins TRBV5-6 and TRBJ2-3; D may be TRBD1 (5 bases). The CDR3 region has the DNA TGTGCCAGCAGTGTCTTCGGACAAGGAAGCACAGATACGCAGTATTTT. It specifies CASSVFGQGSTDTQYF.